A selection of T cell receptor beta chains follows, all from one sample in a study of blood T cell repertoires in COVID-19. Repertoires were generated with immunoSEQ multiplex PCR, while TCRdb's copy carries only in-frame clones and drops some. Of some 250,000 clones detected, more than 75% appear once; the ten largest clones hold roughly 3.5%. The sample comprised PBMCs or T cells enriched from blood (not recorded which). These receptors originate from a woman in her thirties or forties with acute COVID-19. CDR3s include the opening cysteine and the closing phenylalanine or tryptophan. The D gene is left open where the match is weak. Some rows have no size entry. The others give once, few or many, or a class for an expanded clone.

v_gene,len,d_gene,j_gene,abundance,CDR3nt,CDR3aa
TRBV19,17,-,TRBJ1-5,-,TGTGCCAGTAGTAGGGCAGTGGGGGCGTATAGCAATCAGCCCCAGCATTTT,CASSRAVGAYSNQPQHF
TRBV29-1,15,TRBD2,TRBJ2-7,-,TGCAGCGTGGGGGATTTGACTAGCGGGAACTACGAGCAGTACTTC,CSVGDLTSGNYEQYF
TRBV5-6,11,-,TRBJ2-1,-,TGTGCCAGCAGCTCCTTCAATGAGCAGTTCTTC,CASSSFNEQFF
TRBV7-9,15,TRBD1,TRBJ1-4,-,TGTGCCAGCAGCTCGGACCGGGACAGGGGCGAAAAACTGTTTTTT,CASSSDRDRGEKLFF
TRBV6-5,13,TRBD2,TRBJ2-1,-,TGTGCCAGCAGTCTGGGACTAGTCAATGAGCAGTTCTTC,CASSLGLVNEQFF
TRBV29-1,14,TRBD2,TRBJ2-7,once,TGCAGCGTTGAACTAGCGGGGGGAAACTACGAGCAGTACTTC,CSVELAGGNYEQYF
TRBV18,13,-,TRBJ1-5,-,TGTGCCAGCACAGCAGGGGACAATCAGCCCCAGCATTTT,CASTAGDNQPQHF
TRBV6-2/TRBV6-3,14,TRBD1,TRBJ1-1,-,TGTGCCAGCAGTAACCCACCGGGACAGGGCGATGCTTTCTTT,CASSNPPGQGDAFF
TRBV5-4,16,-,TRBJ2-5,few,TGTGCCAGCAGCGCCATAGCGTCGCTAGCAGAAGAGACCCAGTACTTC,CASSAIASLAEETQYF
TRBV24-1,14,TRBD1,TRBJ1-2,-,TGTGCCACCAGTGAGGGGGACAGGAGGTATGGCTACACCTTC,CATSEGDRRYGYTF